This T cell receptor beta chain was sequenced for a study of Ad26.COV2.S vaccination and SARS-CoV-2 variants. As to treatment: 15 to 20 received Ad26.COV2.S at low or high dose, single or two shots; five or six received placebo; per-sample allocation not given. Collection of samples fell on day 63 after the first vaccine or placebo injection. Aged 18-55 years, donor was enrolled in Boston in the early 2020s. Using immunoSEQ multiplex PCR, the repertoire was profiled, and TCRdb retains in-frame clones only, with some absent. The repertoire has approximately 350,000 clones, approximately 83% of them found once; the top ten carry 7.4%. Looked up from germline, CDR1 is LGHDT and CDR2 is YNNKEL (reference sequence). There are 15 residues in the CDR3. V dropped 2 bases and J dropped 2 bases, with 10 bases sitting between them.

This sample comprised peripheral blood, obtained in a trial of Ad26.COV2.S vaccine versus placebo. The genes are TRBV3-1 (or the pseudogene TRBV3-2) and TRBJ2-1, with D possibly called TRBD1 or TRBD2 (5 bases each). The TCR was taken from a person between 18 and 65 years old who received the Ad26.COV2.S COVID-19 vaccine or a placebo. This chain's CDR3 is CASSQRWGTYNEQFF. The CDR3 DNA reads TGTGCCAGCAGCCAAAGGTGGGGGACCTACAATGAGCAGTTCTTC.